The rows below give T cell receptor beta chains drawn from one sample of a study of T-cell memory formation after mild COVID-19. In TCRdb, the 5' RACE reads were re-called with MiXCR into one record per CDR3 protein. Of 350,000 or so distinct CDR3 sequences in the sample, more than 20% were seen once. The specimen sequenced was PBMCs or a T cell subset sorted from them (not recorded which). These TCRs come from a man between 18 and 29 years old who had mild COVID-19 (a few samples of this study predate the infection). Cell type and time point are not known. Each CDR3 is given with its conserved first and last residue. The D gene is left open where the match is weak. Not all rows give a size; the values are once, few, many and, for expanded clones, a class.

CDR3aa | CDR3nt | v_gene | d_gene | j_gene | abundance
CASSLDRDPYNSPLHF | TGTGCCAGCAGCCTCGACAGGGATCCCTATAATTCACCCCTCCACTTT | TRBV9 | TRBD1 | TRBJ1-6 | few
CSASVPGLAGALPYNEQFF | TGCAGTGCTTCCGTCCCGGGACTAGCGGGGGCCCTACCCTACAATGAGCAGTTCTTC | TRBV20-1 | TRBD2 | TRBJ2-1 | .
CASSQELDRVYGYTF | TGCGCCAGCAGCCAAGAACTGGACAGGGTCTATGGCTACACCTTC | TRBV4-1 | TRBD1 | TRBJ1-2 | few
CASSSHVRQTMNTEAFF | TGTGCCAGCAGTTCGCACGTCCGACAGACCATGAACACTGAAGCTTTCTTT | TRBV6-5 | . | TRBJ1-1 | few
CASSQDSVRAFF | TGCGCCAGCAGCCAAGACAGTGTTAGGGCTTTCTTT | TRBV4-1 | . | TRBJ1-1 | .
CASSLKRGGLDEQFF | TGTGCCAGCAGCTTGAAGCGGGGGGGCCTCGATGAGCAGTTCTTC | TRBV7-9 | TRBD2 | TRBJ2-1 | .
CASSPRRGQTNEQFF | TGTGCCAGCTCACCACGCAGGGGACAGACCAATGAGCAGTTCTTC | TRBV18 | TRBD1 | TRBJ2-1 | .
CSARDPAINYGYTF | TGCAGTGCTAGAGATCCCGCTATAAACTATGGCTACACCTTC | TRBV20-1 | . | TRBJ1-2 | once
CASSSVSGYNNEKLFF | TGTGCCAGCAGTTCCGTCTCGGGGTATAATAATGAAAAACTGTTTTTT | TRBV27 | . | TRBJ1-4 | few
CASSIDPGQGTNEQFF | TGTGCCAGCAGTATCGACCCGGGACAGGGGACGAATGAGCAGTTCTTC | TRBV28 | TRBD1 | TRBJ2-1 | .